Below are 22 T cell receptor beta chains sequenced from a single sample in a study of cytomegalovirus exposure and HLA in healthy donors. Both 60 Vbeta primers and 13 Jbeta primers went into the PCR. TCRdb keeps only in-frame clones here, not all; method: immunoSEQ multiplex PCR. Of approximately 70,000 clones listed, 55% to 75% are singletons. The sequenced sample was PBMCs. The source of these receptors is a middle-aged woman in good health and CMV-seropositive.

The CDR3 nucleotides read TGTGCCAGCAGTTCCCTATATGGCTACACCTTC. Its translation is CASSSLYGYTF. V usage is TRBV6-5 and J usage is TRBJ1-2; D gene uncertain. The CDR3 consists of 11 residues. CDR1 and CDR2 (germline): MNHEY, SVGAGI. Trimming shortened V by 4 bases and J by 5 bases, and 5 bases separated the two germline ends.

This chain uses TRBV5-1 with TRBJ2-1; 11 nucleotides match TRBD1. CDR1 is SGHRS, CDR2 YFSETQ, per germline. This CDR3 region has 15 residues. The V segment lost 4 bases and the J segment 6 bases; nucleotides outside the gene matches: 6. CDR3 loop: CASSTGQGAGNEQFF. In DNA form, the CDR3 reads TGCGCCAGCAGCACAGGACAGGGGGCGGGCAATGAGCAGTTCTTC.

In DNA form, the CDR3 reads TGTGCCAGCAGCTTAGAGAGGGGGACTGAAGCTTTCTTT. Residues: CASSLERGTEAFF. This chain connects TRBV7-7 to TRBJ1-1; maybe TRBD1 (6 bases). Germline V gene sequence: CDR1 SSHAT, CDR2 FNYEAQ (reference sequence). Trimming shortened V by 1 base and J by 5 bases, and 8 bases separated the two germline ends. CDR3 length equals 13 residues.

By share, this clone ranks as medium-sized. The chain recombines TRBV29-1 with TRBJ1-5, with D possibly being TRBD1 (5 bases). V lost 4 bases and J 6 bases, leaving 13 bases between the germline ends. Per germline, CDR1 SQVTM and CDR2 ANQGSEA. The CDR3 covers 13 residues. The CDR3 DNA reads TGCAGCGTTGTCGGCAGGGAGGGTCAGCCCCAGCATTTT. This sequence encodes CSVVGREGQPQHF.

The rearrangement uses TRBV5-1 and TRBJ2-5; 10 bases fit TRBD2. V shed 4 bases, J shed 2 bases, and the junction held 8 bases outside the gene matches. The length of the CDR3 is 16 residues. CDR1 and CDR2 from the germline V gene are SGHRS and YFSETQ. The CDR3 sequence: CASSPNLAGGQETQYF. CDR3 sequence (DNA): TGCGCCAGCAGCCCAAACTTAGCGGGGGGACAAGAGACCCAGTACTTC.

The chain joins TRBV12-5 to TRBJ1-1; 7 nucleotides align to TRBD1. This CDR3 comprises 14 residues. V trimming: 7 bases; J trimming: 0 bases; junction bases outside the gene matches: 5. Germline V gives CDR1 LGHNT, CDR2 FRNRAP. CDR3 sequence (DNA): TGTGCTAGTGCCCAGGGGGGTGTGAACACTGAAGCTTTCTTT. This codes for CASAQGGVNTEAFF.

The chain carries TRBV29-1 and TRBJ2-3; 7 nucleotides line up with TRBD1. Germline V gene sequence: CDR1 SQVTM, CDR2 ANQGSEA. After removal of 3 bases from V and 7 bases from J, the junction contained 16 bases not matched to a gene. The CDR3 runs to 16 residues. CDR3 sequence reads: CSVEQFRTGTIHTQYF. DNA of the CDR3: TGCAGCGTTGAGCAGTTTAGGACAGGAACCATCCATACGCAGTATTTT.

This clone showed up just a few times. The chain couples TRBV5-6 to TRBJ1-2, with D perhaps TRBD1 (6 bases). There are 14 residues in the CDR3. The germline CDR1 and CDR2 sequences are SGHDT and YYEEEE. V was cut by 4 bases and J by 1 base, with 11 bases left in between. The CDR3 DNA is TGTGCCAGCAGCGAACAGGGATTTAACTATGGCTACACCTTC. It translates to CASSEQGFNYGYTF.

As to this clone: The sample has other DNA sequences that encode this CDR3 too. The chain links TRBV19 to TRBJ1-6, with TRBD1 identical over 7 bases. Germline V gene sequence: CDR1 LNHDA, CDR2 SQIVND (reference sequence). V trimming: 4 bases; J trimming: 5 bases; junction bases outside the gene matches: 2. The CDR3 loop spans 14 amino acids. The CDR3 here is CASSTTGDNSPLHF. The DNA of the CDR3 is TGTGCCAGTAGTACCACAGGGGATAATTCACCCCTCCACTTT. Combining the CDR3 with reference TRBV19 and TRBJ1-6 gives the whole variable domain DGGITQSPKYLFRKEGQNVTLSCEQNLNHDAMYWYRQDPGQGLRLIYYSQIVNDFQKGDIAEGYSVSREKKESFPLTVTSAQKNPTAFYLCASSTTGDNSPLHFGNGTRLTVT.

This chain uses TRBV27 with TRBJ2-7; D gene uncertain. The CDR3 is 13 residues long. Germline V gene lookup returns CDR1 MNHEY and CDR2 SMNVEV (reference sequence). V shed 6 bases and J shed 6 bases, with 15 bases lying between them. The DNA of the CDR3 is TGTGCCAGCAGGCGTCTACTGGGCCCCGAGCAGTACTTC. It translates to CASRRLLGPEQYF.

This clone was detected ten times or more. CDR3 bases: TGTGCCAGCAGTGAGACACAGGGGAACATTCAGTACTTC. It encodes CASSETQGNIQYF. This sequence joins TRBV28 and TRBJ2-4, with TRBD1 matching 7 bases. V trimming: 5 bases; J trimming: 7 bases; junction bases outside the gene matches: 5. The CDR3 contains 13 residues. CDR1 and CDR2 from the germline V gene are MDHEN and SYDVKM.

The table lists this clone with a few counts. This chain connects TRBV10-2 to TRBJ2-1, with D possibly matching TRBD2 (5 bases). Trimming left V 7 bases short and J 6 bases short, with 13 bases between. The CDR3 is 13 amino acids. CDR1 is WSHSY and CDR2 is SAAADI in the germline V gene. CDR3: CASTLDRGNEQFF. Written as DNA, the CDR3 is TGCGCCAGCACCCTAGATCGGGGCAATGAGCAGTTCTTC.

This chain links TRBV12-5 with TRBJ1-5; TRBD1 aligns across 9 bases. CDR3 size: 15 residues. Germline-derived CDR1 and CDR2 are LGHNT and FRNRAP. The trim removed 1 base at V and 2 bases at J, leaving 0 bases unmatched. The CDR3 nucleotides are TGTGCTAGTGGTTTGGGGGACAGGGGCAATCAGCCCCAGCATTTT. This codes for CASGLGDRGNQPQHF.

The genes are TRBV30 and TRBJ1-1; 9 nucleotides align to TRBD1. Germline CDR1 reads GTSNPN; CDR2 reads SVGIG (reference sequence). The length of the CDR3 is 13 residues. Unmatched junction bases numbered 1, after V lost 5 bases and J lost 0 bases. The CDR3 sequence is CAWGQGMNTEAFF. The CDR3 DNA reads as TGTGCCTGGGGACAGGGGATGAACACTGAAGCTTTCTTT. Combining the CDR3 with reference TRBV30 and TRBJ1-1 gives the whole variable domain SQTIHQWPATLVQPVGSPLSLECTVEGTSNPNLYWYRQAAGRGLQLLFYSVGIGQISSEVPQNLSASRPQDRQFILSSKKLLLSDSGFYLCAWGQGMNTEAFFGQGTRLTVV.

The V call is TRBV18, the J call TRBJ2-1; no firm D call. V dropped 0 bases and J dropped 4 bases, with 10 bases sitting between them. Germline V CDR1 and CDR2: KGHSH, LQKENI. There are 15 residues in the CDR3. CDR3 coding DNA: TGTGCCAGCTCACCACCATCCAGTTTTTACAATGAGCAGTTCTTC. Amino acids: CASSPPSSFYNEQFF.

This clone was detected only once. V is TRBV7-9 and J is TRBJ2-1; D is perhaps TRBD1 (5 bases). Germline-derived CDR1 and CDR2 are SEHNR and FQNEAQ (reference sequence). V lost 1 base and J lost 8, with 12 bases in between. The length of the CDR3 is 14 residues. The chain's CDR3 is CASSLVGPRDEQFF. The CDR3 DNA reads as TGTGCCAGCAGCTTAGTGGGGCCTCGGGATGAGCAGTTCTTC.

The gene calls are TRBV7-2 and TRBJ2-2; TRBD2 might be the D (5 bases). The CDR3 spans 15 residues. Trimming shortened V by 1 base and J by 2 bases, and 8 bases separated the two germline ends. CDR1 SGHTA and CDR2 FQGNSA come from the germline V gene. CDR3 region: CASSLGSGNTGELFF. DNA for the CDR3: TGTGCCAGCAGCTTAGGCTCGGGAAACACCGGGGAGCTGTTTTTT.

The V call is TRBV18, the J call TRBJ1-2; the match to TRBD1 covers 7 bases. The CDR3 consists of 14 residues. Trimming cost V 5 bases and J 3 bases; bases outside gene matches: 6. Germline values: CDR1 KGHSH, CDR2 LQKENI. In DNA, the CDR3 is TGTGCCAGCTCAACCGGGACAGAGGACTATGGCTACACCTTC. Translated, it gives CASSTGTEDYGYTF.

This sequence joins TRBV6-6 and TRBJ1-1; D is undetermined. The CDR3 is 16 amino acids. Trimming cost V 2 bases and J 3 bases, with 16 bases left between them. Germline assignment: CDR1 MNHNY and CDR2 SVGAGI (reference sequence). In DNA form, the CDR3 reads TGTGCCAGCAGTTACCCTGAGGGCACCGGAGACACTGAAGCTTTCTTT. Its protein product is CASSYPEGTGDTEAFF.

The chain has TRBV29-1 and TRBJ1-2, with TRBD1 as a possible D gene (6 bases). Trimming left V 3 bases short and J 5 bases short, with 13 bases between. Germline-derived CDR1 and CDR2 are SQVTM and ANQGSEA. There are 13 residues in the CDR3. CDR3 DNA sequence: TGCAGCGTTGACCCCAGGGGCGGGTATGGCTACACCTTC. It translates to CSVDPRGGYGYTF.

The rearrangement links TRBV5-1 to TRBJ1-2, with D unclear. This CDR3 region has 13 residues. Germline CDR1 and CDR2: SGHRS and YFSETQ. V was trimmed by 0 bases and J by 5 bases, leaving 8 bases between them. This CDR3 reads CASSLDSTYGYTF. Written as DNA, the CDR3 is TGCGCCAGCAGCTTGGACAGTACTTATGGCTACACCTTC.

By sample share, this clone is medium-sized. The genes are TRBV4-1 and TRBJ1-3; tentative D call: TRBD1 (6 bases). Germline CDR1 and CDR2: MGHRA and YSYEKL. V was shortened by 4 bases and J by 4 bases, with 14 bases between the two germline ends. The CDR3 runs 15 residues. CDR3 residues: CASSRSRGAGNTIYF. The CDR3 bases are TGCGCCAGCAGCCGCAGCAGGGGAGCAGGAAACACCATATATTTT.